This T cell receptor (beta chain) was identified in a study of molecular identifiers for immune sequencing clone quantification. Each CDR3 protein gets one entry after TCRdb re-called the PCR reads with MiXCR. The profile covers approximately 670,000 distinct CDR3 sequences, with just under 20% appearing a single time and around 0.86% taken by the ten largest. V was shortened by 7 bases and J by 3 bases, with 4 bases between the two germline ends. The germline V gene has CDR1 LNHDA and CDR2 SQIVND (reference sequence). The length of the CDR3 is 12 residues. This clonotype was counted a few times. The rearrangement uses TRBV19 and TRBJ2-6, with no clear D. The receptor's source is a human donor in good health. Some libraries in this study had Jurkat cell RNA spiked in. The specimen sequenced was naive CD8+ T cells from blood, with Jurkat cell RNA spiked in. The subset is: FACS-sorted CD8+CD4-CCR7+CD45RA+ naive T cells. The CDR3 coding sequence is TGTGCCAGTAAGATTGGGGCCAACGTCCTGACTTTC. This sequence encodes CASKIGANVLTF. Supplemented by reference TRBV19 and TRBJ2-6, the full variable domain reads DGGITQSPKYLFRKEGQNVTLSCEQNLNHDAMYWYRQDPGQGLRLIYYSQIVNDFQKGDIAEGYSVSREKKESFPLTVTSAQKNPTAFYLCASKIGANVLTFGAGSRLTVL.